This T cell receptor beta chain was observed in a study of T cell responses to AZD1222 COVID-19 vaccine. Study as a whole: It was second doses at about 4 or about 12 weeks that were pooled.

Per the germline V gene, CDR1 is LGHDT and CDR2 is YNNKEL (reference sequence). The CDR3 consists of 11 residues. The germline V and J ends were trimmed by 4 bases and 2 bases, with 2 bases remaining between them. Assay: immunoSEQ multiplex PCR; the TCRdb copy retains only in-frame clones and omits some. The data show some 95,000 clones, about 89% seen once. As to this clone: Different DNA sequences within this sample yield the same CDR3.

The origin of this receptor is an adult in good health. The chain has TRBV3-1 (or the pseudogene TRBV3-2) and TRBJ1-1, with D uncertain. The sample consisted of peripheral blood, taken on day 0 of AZD1222 vaccination. Here the CDR3 DNA reads TGTGCCAGCAGCCGAAACACTGAAGCTTTCTTT. This sequence encodes CASSRNTEAFF.